This is a list of T cell receptor beta chains from one sample in a study of T cell repertoires in cytomegalovirus infection. TCRdb independently ran MiXCR on the reads; one entry per CDR3 protein. The sample has around 300,000 distinct CDR3 sequences; approximately 22% are singletons. Their specific antigens are unknown. The sample was cultured PBMCs, taken from culture after CMV antigen stimulation. The receptor source for this set is a human donor in good health (CMV status not recorded). Some clones in this sample may be carry-over from other donors' samples. Both conserved end residues are part of each CDR3. Each record gives: D gene, clone size, V gene, J gene, CDR3 DNA, CDR3 protein. D genes are given only for firm matches. Clone size is not always given. Where it is, it says once, few, many or a class for expanded clones.

D: NA
size: few
V: TRBV20-1
J: TRBJ2-3
DNA: TGCAGTGCTAGAGCCCCAGGGGTGAGCACAGATACGCAGTATTTT
CDR3: CSARAPGVSTDTQYF

D: NA
size: many
V: TRBV7-2
J: TRBJ1-2
DNA: TGTGCCAGCAGCTTAATAGGGCTGTTGGGAGGTGGCTACACCTTC
CDR3: CASSLIGLLGGGYTF

D: TRBD1
size: NA
V: TRBV11-3
J: TRBJ1-2
DNA: TGTGCCAGCAGATCCACCGGGGCAGGGGGAACCTATGGCTACACCTTC
CDR3: CASRSTGAGGTYGYTF

D: NA
size: NA
V: TRBV4-1
J: TRBJ1-4
DNA: TGCGCCAGCAGCCTCCGGGAAGAGAATGAAAAACTGTTTTTT
CDR3: CASSLREENEKLFF

D: NA
size: NA
V: TRBV20-1
J: TRBJ1-5
DNA: TGCAGTGCTAGAGGGGATCAGGATCAGCCCCAGCATTTT
CDR3: CSARGDQDQPQHF

D: NA
size: NA
V: TRBV4-1
J: TRBJ1-2
DNA: TGCGCCAGCAGCCAAGATATCGTGAACTATGGCTACACCTTC
CDR3: CASSQDIVNYGYTF

D: NA
size: many
V: TRBV30
J: TRBJ1-1
DNA: TGTGCCTGGAGTCTCTGGACGGGGAACACTGAAGCTTTCTTT
CDR3: CAWSLWTGNTEAFF

D: NA
size: few
V: TRBV7-9
J: TRBJ2-6
DNA: TGTGCCAGCAGCCCCTCAGTCTCTGGGGCCAACGTCCTGACTTTC
CDR3: CASSPSVSGANVLTF

D: TRBD2
size: few
V: TRBV20-1
J: TRBJ2-7
DNA: TGCAGTGCTAGAAGGGACTACTCCTACGAGCAGTACTTC
CDR3: CSARRDYSYEQYF

D: NA
size: NA
V: TRBV6-2/TRBV6-3
J: TRBJ1-1
DNA: TGTGCCAGCAGAGGGGCCAGAACGGACACTGAAGCTTTCTTT
CDR3: CASRGARTDTEAFF

D: NA
size: few
V: TRBV6-2/TRBV6-3
J: TRBJ2-1
DNA: TGTGCCAGCAGTTACCCCGGGATTTACAATGAGCAGTTCTTC
CDR3: CASSYPGIYNEQFF

D: NA
size: few
V: TRBV20-1
J: TRBJ2-5
DNA: TGCAGTGCGTCGAGAGGCCAAGAGACCCAGTACTTC
CDR3: CSASRGQETQYF

D: NA
size: NA
V: TRBV7-9
J: TRBJ2-2
DNA: TGTGCCAGCAGCACACAGAGAGCCTCGAACACCGGGGAGCTGTTTTTT
CDR3: CASSTQRASNTGELFF

D: TRBD1
size: many
V: TRBV14
J: TRBJ2-5
DNA: TGTGCCAGCAGCCAACCCACAGGGGTGAAAGAGACCCAGTACTTC
CDR3: CASSQPTGVKETQYF

D: NA
size: few
V: TRBV12-3/TRBV12-4
J: TRBJ2-6
DNA: TGTGCCAGCAGTTCCGTCGGGACTGGGGCCAACGTCCTGACTTTC
CDR3: CASSSVGTGANVLTF

D: NA
size: many
V: TRBV7-2
J: TRBJ2-5
DNA: TGTGCCAGCAGCTTAGGCGCAGGGATATTGGAGACCCAGTACTTC
CDR3: CASSLGAGILETQYF

D: TRBD1
size: few
V: TRBV29-1
J: TRBJ1-2
DNA: TGCAGCGTCTCAGGACAGGGAAACTATGGCTACACCTTC
CDR3: CSVSGQGNYGYTF

D: NA
size: NA
V: TRBV28
J: TRBJ2-3
DNA: TGTGCCAGCAGTTTAGGAGCGAAGACGCAGTATTTT
CDR3: CASSLGAKTQYF

D: TRBD2
size: NA
V: TRBV24-1
J: TRBJ2-1
DNA: TGTGCCACCAGTGAGGCTAGCGGGAGGAATCACAATGAGCAGTTCTTC
CDR3: CATSEASGRNHNEQFF

D: NA
size: few
V: TRBV4-1
J: TRBJ1-5
DNA: TGCGCCAGCAGCCACCCCCGTCAGCAGCCCCAGCATTTT
CDR3: CASSHPRQQPQHF

D: TRBD1
size: NA
V: TRBV12-3/TRBV12-4
J: TRBJ2-1
DNA: TGTGCCAGCAGTTTAGGCCAGGGGGATCACTCCTACAATGAGCAGTTCTTC
CDR3: CASSLGQGDHSYNEQFF

D: NA
size: NA
V: TRBV7-2
J: TRBJ2-2
DNA: TGTGCCAGCAGCTTGGGGCGGGTCCCGAACACCGGGGAGCTGTTTTTT
CDR3: CASSLGRVPNTGELFF

D: TRBD2
size: NA
V: TRBV20-1
J: TRBJ2-5
DNA: TGCAGTGCCGGACGGGGGGAAATGGAGACCCAGTACTTC
CDR3: CSAGRGEMETQYF

D: TRBD2
size: NA
V: TRBV27
J: TRBJ2-5
DNA: TGTGCCAGCAGGCGGGCGGGAGCGCAAGAGACCCAGTACTTC
CDR3: CASRRAGAQETQYF

D: TRBD2
size: NA
V: TRBV6-8
J: TRBJ2-3
DNA: TGTGCCAGCAGTTACGGGGGCGGGAGGGTGGCAGATACGCAGTATTTT
CDR3: CASSYGGGRVADTQYF

D: TRBD2
size: NA
V: TRBV28
J: TRBJ2-2
DNA: TGTGCCAGCAGCCGTAGCGGGAGAGACACCGGGGAGCTGTTTTTT
CDR3: CASSRSGRDTGELFF

D: NA
size: NA
V: TRBV29-1
J: TRBJ2-1
DNA: TGCAGCGTTCGGGGGCTTTCATACAATGAGCAGTTCTTC
CDR3: CSVRGLSYNEQFF

D: TRBD2
size: NA
V: TRBV19
J: TRBJ2-7
DNA: TGTGCCAGTAAACTCTGGAGACTAGCGGCTGACAATGAGCAGTACTTC
CDR3: CASKLWRLAADNEQYF

D: TRBD1
size: NA
V: TRBV27
J: TRBJ1-3
DNA: TGTGCCAGCAGTTTATACAGGGGGGGTGGAAACACCATATATTTT
CDR3: CASSLYRGGGNTIYF

D: NA
size: many
V: TRBV29-1
J: TRBJ1-2
DNA: TGCAGCGTTGGCGAGAGGGCGAACTATGGCTACACCTTC
CDR3: CSVGERANYGYTF

D: NA
size: NA
V: TRBV12-3/TRBV12-4
J: TRBJ2-7
DNA: TGTGCCAGCAGTCCGCCCGAAGGCGCGGGCGAGCAGTACTTC
CDR3: CASSPPEGAGEQYF

D: NA
size: many
V: TRBV6-2/TRBV6-3
J: TRBJ2-6
DNA: TGTGCCAGCGGGACACCGAGCTCTGGGGCCAACGTCCTGACTTTC
CDR3: CASGTPSSGANVLTF

D: TRBD1
size: few
V: TRBV14
J: TRBJ2-2
DNA: TGTGCCAGCAGCCAACGACAGGGGGGGTTACGAGGGGAGCTGTTTTTT
CDR3: CASSQRQGGLRGELFF